A selection of T cell receptor beta chains follows, all from one sample in a study of identical twins. Via MiXCR, TCRdb re-called the 5' RACE reads, giving one row per CDR3 protein. The table shows roughly 720,000 distinct CDR3 sequences, with over 15% occurring only once. The sample also formed part of further work on T cells expressing NK-cell markers.

The sample was PBMCs. The receptors originated from a woman aged 18 to 35 in good health. Each CDR3 is given with its conserved first and last residue. Fields, in order: J gene, clone size, D gene, V gene, CDR3 DNA, CDR3 protein. A D gene is named only where the DNA matches it firmly. Clone size is given for some rows only: seen once, a few or many times, or a class if the clone is expanded.

j_call: TRBJ2-7; clone_size: -; d_call: TRBD1; v_call: TRBV10-1; cdr3_nt: TGCGCCAGCAGGGATAATGGACAGGGGGCAACCTACGAGCAGTACTTC; cdr3_aa: CASRDNGQGATYEQYF
j_call: TRBJ1-1; clone_size: -; d_call: -; v_call: TRBV10-3; cdr3_nt: TGTGCCATCAGTGACTTGGGTACAGGGTCTACCACTGAAGCTTTCTTT; cdr3_aa: CAISDLGTGSTTEAFF
j_call: TRBJ1-4; clone_size: few; d_call: -; v_call: TRBV12-5; cdr3_nt: TGTGCTAGTGGTGCCGGCAGGGTTCCTAATGAAAAACTGTTTTTT; cdr3_aa: CASGAGRVPNEKLFF
j_call: TRBJ2-3; clone_size: once; d_call: -; v_call: TRBV19; cdr3_nt: TGTGCCAGTAGTATAGAAAGGGCCCTAGCCCCTTTTGGTACGCAGTATTTT; cdr3_aa: CASSIERALAPFGTQYF
j_call: TRBJ2-6; clone_size: few; d_call: -; v_call: TRBV7-9; cdr3_nt: TGTGCCAGCAGCCCAAGAACTAGCTCTGGGGCCAACGTCCTGACTTTC; cdr3_aa: CASSPRTSSGANVLTF
j_call: TRBJ2-5; clone_size: -; d_call: TRBD2; v_call: TRBV12-3/TRBV12-4; cdr3_nt: TGTGCCAGCAACCTAGCGGGGGGATGGGAGACCCAGTACTTC; cdr3_aa: CASNLAGGWETQYF
j_call: TRBJ2-5; clone_size: -; d_call: -; v_call: TRBV20-1; cdr3_nt: TGCAGTGCGCTAGCTCCAGAGACCCAGTACTTC; cdr3_aa: CSALAPETQYF
j_call: TRBJ1-1; clone_size: -; d_call: -; v_call: TRBV12-3/TRBV12-4; cdr3_nt: TGTGCCAGCAGTTGGGTGGGGTTGGAAGCTTTCTTT; cdr3_aa: CASSWVGLEAFF
j_call: TRBJ1-6; clone_size: -; d_call: -; v_call: TRBV7-9; cdr3_nt: TGTGCCAGCAGCTTTGGCGGGTATAATTCACCCCTCCACTTT; cdr3_aa: CASSFGGYNSPLHF
j_call: TRBJ2-2; clone_size: few; d_call: TRBD2; v_call: TRBV2; cdr3_nt: TGTGCCAGCAGTGAGTCTCTAGCGGGAGCGTCAGGCGCCGGGGAGCTGTTTTTT; cdr3_aa: CASSESLAGASGAGELFF
j_call: TRBJ2-1; clone_size: -; d_call: TRBD2; v_call: TRBV6-2/TRBV6-3; cdr3_nt: TGTGCCAGCAGTTCCGGGACTAGAGCAGGGGAGCAGTTCTTC; cdr3_aa: CASSSGTRAGEQFF
j_call: TRBJ1-2; clone_size: few; d_call: -; v_call: TRBV6-5; cdr3_nt: TGTGCCAGCATTTCTCGGAAGGGCCCCAACTATGGCTACACCTTC; cdr3_aa: CASISRKGPNYGYTF
j_call: TRBJ1-6; clone_size: -; d_call: -; v_call: TRBV20-1; cdr3_nt: TGCAGTGCTAGAGAAACCTTCCTTTCACCCCTCCACTTT; cdr3_aa: CSARETFLSPLHF
j_call: TRBJ2-1; clone_size: few; d_call: -; v_call: TRBV20-1; cdr3_nt: TGCAGTGCCCGACGGGGGGCCGGCAATGAGCAGTTCTTC; cdr3_aa: CSARRGAGNEQFF
j_call: TRBJ1-1; clone_size: -; d_call: -; v_call: TRBV7-9; cdr3_nt: TGTGCCAGCAGCCGGAGTAAAGCTTTCTTT; cdr3_aa: CASSRSKAFF
j_call: TRBJ2-2; clone_size: many; d_call: -; v_call: TRBV7-2; cdr3_nt: TGTGCCAGCAGCTTATCTCATACCGGGGAGCTGTTTTTT; cdr3_aa: CASSLSHTGELFF
j_call: TRBJ2-5; clone_size: once; d_call: TRBD2; v_call: TRBV7-9; cdr3_nt: TGTGCCAGCAGCTTAGTCCTAGCGGGGGAGCTGACCCAGTACTTC; cdr3_aa: CASSLVLAGELTQYF
j_call: TRBJ2-5; clone_size: few; d_call: TRBD2; v_call: TRBV5-1; cdr3_nt: TGCGCCAGCAGCGACAGCGGGACTAGCGGGAGTGAGACCCAGTACTTC; cdr3_aa: CASSDSGTSGSETQYF
j_call: TRBJ2-2; clone_size: few; d_call: -; v_call: TRBV12-3/TRBV12-4; cdr3_nt: TGTGCCAGCAGTTTAGCGCTGTCTAGCGAAACCGGGGAGCTGTTTTTT; cdr3_aa: CASSLALSSETGELFF
j_call: TRBJ2-1; clone_size: -; d_call: -; v_call: TRBV7-2; cdr3_nt: TGTGCCAGCAGCTTAGGATGGCGACTTGGAAATGAGCAGTTCTTC; cdr3_aa: CASSLGWRLGNEQFF
j_call: TRBJ2-1; clone_size: many; d_call: TRBD2; v_call: TRBV20-1; cdr3_nt: TGCAGTGCTAGAGGCGCAGCGGGAGGATGGTACAATGAGCAGTTCTTC; cdr3_aa: CSARGAAGGWYNEQFF
j_call: TRBJ1-1; clone_size: few; d_call: -; v_call: TRBV29-1; cdr3_nt: TGCAGCGGAGAGCGGACGAACACTGAAGCTTTCTTT; cdr3_aa: CSGERTNTEAFF
j_call: TRBJ2-7; clone_size: few; d_call: TRBD2; v_call: TRBV7-9; cdr3_nt: TGTGCCAGCAGCTCACCTAGCGGGAGGGCCGACTACGAGCAGTACTTC; cdr3_aa: CASSSPSGRADYEQYF
j_call: TRBJ1-1; clone_size: -; d_call: -; v_call: TRBV15; cdr3_nt: TGTGCCACCAGCAGTGACAGACTGATTTTT; cdr3_aa: CATSSDRLIF
j_call: TRBJ1-2; clone_size: few; d_call: -; v_call: TRBV25-1; cdr3_nt: TGTGCCAGCGCGAGAGGAGCTAACTATGGCTACACCTTC; cdr3_aa: CASARGANYGYTF
j_call: TRBJ2-5; clone_size: -; d_call: -; v_call: TRBV2; cdr3_nt: TGTGCCAGCAGCGATACGGACAGTCAAGAGACCCAGTACTTC; cdr3_aa: CASSDTDSQETQYF
j_call: TRBJ1-1; clone_size: -; d_call: TRBD1; v_call: TRBV12-3/TRBV12-4; cdr3_nt: TGTGCCAGCATCATGACAGGGGTGAGCACTGAAGCTTTCTTT; cdr3_aa: CASIMTGVSTEAFF
j_call: TRBJ2-3; clone_size: -; d_call: TRBD2; v_call: TRBV6-2/TRBV6-3; cdr3_nt: TGTGCCAGCACCCAGGCTAGCGGGATGTCAGATACGCAGTATTTT; cdr3_aa: CASTQASGMSDTQYF
j_call: TRBJ2-2; clone_size: -; d_call: -; v_call: TRBV5-1; cdr3_nt: TGCGCCAGCAGGCCCGGGGAAACCGGGGAGCTGTTTTTT; cdr3_aa: CASRPGETGELFF
j_call: TRBJ1-1; clone_size: -; d_call: TRBD1; v_call: TRBV12-3/TRBV12-4; cdr3_nt: TGTGCCAGCTGCGACGACAGACAGGGGGAAAATGAAGCTTTCTTT; cdr3_aa: CASCDDRQGENEAFF
j_call: TRBJ2-1; clone_size: -; d_call: TRBD2; v_call: TRBV20-1; cdr3_nt: TGCAGTGCTAGAGAACCGGGACTAGCGATTGAGCAGTTCTTC; cdr3_aa: CSAREPGLAIEQFF
j_call: TRBJ2-3; clone_size: -; d_call: TRBD2; v_call: TRBV7-9; cdr3_nt: TGTGCCAGCAGCCCCGGGACTAGCGGGGGCTCAGATACGCAGTATTTT; cdr3_aa: CASSPGTSGGSDTQYF
j_call: TRBJ1-5; clone_size: few; d_call: TRBD1; v_call: TRBV12-3/TRBV12-4; cdr3_nt: TGTGCCACCCACAGGGGGCCGGGTCAGCCCCAGCATTTT; cdr3_aa: CATHRGPGQPQHF
j_call: TRBJ2-2; clone_size: once; d_call: -; v_call: TRBV10-2; cdr3_nt: TGCGCCAGCACTCGATGCAGGCAGCCCTGGACGGCGAACACCGGGGAGCTGTTTTTT; cdr3_aa: CASTRCRQPWTANTGELFF
j_call: TRBJ2-7; clone_size: few; d_call: -; v_call: TRBV20-1; cdr3_nt: TGCAGTGCCGGGGGCGGGATGATTTACGAGCAGTACTTC; cdr3_aa: CSAGGGMIYEQYF
j_call: TRBJ1-1; clone_size: -; d_call: -; v_call: TRBV12-5; cdr3_nt: TGTGCTAGTGCCGGGATGAACACTGAAGCTTTCTTT; cdr3_aa: CASAGMNTEAFF
j_call: TRBJ2-5; clone_size: -; d_call: -; v_call: TRBV19; cdr3_nt: TGTGCCAGTAGTGGATTAGCGGAGGAGGAAGAGACCCAGTACTTC; cdr3_aa: CASSGLAEEEETQYF
j_call: TRBJ1-4; clone_size: few; d_call: -; v_call: TRBV7-6; cdr3_nt: TGTGCCAGCAGCCCAGAGGTTGCAACTAATGAAAAACTGTTTTTT; cdr3_aa: CASSPEVATNEKLFF
j_call: TRBJ2-2; clone_size: -; d_call: TRBD2; v_call: TRBV5-1; cdr3_nt: TGCGCCAGCAGCTTGAGGTCTAGCGGGAGTACCGGGGAGCTGTTTTTT; cdr3_aa: CASSLRSSGSTGELFF
j_call: TRBJ1-1; clone_size: -; d_call: -; v_call: TRBV4-3; cdr3_nt: TGCGCCAGCAGCCAAGATTATGGGCGGGCAACTGAAGCTTTCTTT; cdr3_aa: CASSQDYGRATEAFF
j_call: TRBJ2-1; clone_size: few; d_call: -; v_call: TRBV5-1; cdr3_nt: TGCGCCAGCAGCTTGGTAGTCGATACCTACAATGAGCAGTTCTTC; cdr3_aa: CASSLVVDTYNEQFF
j_call: TRBJ2-2; clone_size: -; d_call: TRBD1; v_call: TRBV12-3/TRBV12-4; cdr3_nt: TGTGCCAGCAGTTTCGTACGCAAACAGGGGGCGCCCGGGGAGCTGTTTTTT; cdr3_aa: CASSFVRKQGAPGELFF
j_call: TRBJ2-5; clone_size: few; d_call: -; v_call: TRBV5-1; cdr3_nt: TGCGCCAGCAGCTTGGAACGGATGGTACAAGAGACCCAGTACTTC; cdr3_aa: CASSLERMVQETQYF
j_call: TRBJ2-2; clone_size: few; d_call: TRBD1; v_call: TRBV12-3/TRBV12-4; cdr3_nt: TGTGCCGGCCGAAGGACAGGGGTGACCGGGGAGCTGTTTTTT; cdr3_aa: CAGRRTGVTGELFF
j_call: TRBJ2-7; clone_size: few; d_call: -; v_call: TRBV15; cdr3_nt: TGTGCCACCAGCAGAGATCACATCGGCTACGAGCAGTACTTC; cdr3_aa: CATSRDHIGYEQYF
j_call: TRBJ1-1; clone_size: many; d_call: -; v_call: TRBV7-9; cdr3_nt: TGTGCCAGCAGCTTACTACCCATGAACACTGAAGCTTTCTTT; cdr3_aa: CASSLLPMNTEAFF
j_call: TRBJ2-2; clone_size: -; d_call: -; v_call: TRBV5-1; cdr3_nt: TGCGCCAGCAGCTTGACAGGGTCGAGCGGGGAGCTGTTTTTT; cdr3_aa: CASSLTGSSGELFF
j_call: TRBJ2-3; clone_size: -; d_call: -; v_call: TRBV6-5; cdr3_nt: TGTGCCAGCAGTTACCGGGGTGGGGGTAGAGATACGCAGTATTTT; cdr3_aa: CASSYRGGGRDTQYF
j_call: TRBJ2-2; clone_size: many; d_call: -; v_call: TRBV7-2; cdr3_nt: TGTGCCAGCAGCTCTGGCCGCGGGGAGCTGTTTTTT; cdr3_aa: CASSSGRGELFF
j_call: TRBJ2-7; clone_size: few; d_call: -; v_call: TRBV9; cdr3_nt: TGTGCCAGCAGCGTATCGACCAGGGGGGCTTCGAACGAGCAGTACTTC; cdr3_aa: CASSVSTRGASNEQYF
j_call: TRBJ2-1; clone_size: -; d_call: TRBD1; v_call: TRBV20-1; cdr3_nt: TGCAGTGCTGAAGACAGGGTGGGCAATGAGCAGTTCTTC; cdr3_aa: CSAEDRVGNEQFF
j_call: TRBJ2-3; clone_size: -; d_call: -; v_call: TRBV12-3/TRBV12-4; cdr3_nt: TGTGCCAGCAGTTTTTATTCCAGCGCAGATACGCAGTATTTT; cdr3_aa: CASSFYSSADTQYF
j_call: TRBJ2-3; clone_size: -; d_call: -; v_call: TRBV29-1; cdr3_nt: TGCAGCGCCGAGGAGCTGTATACGCAGTATTTT; cdr3_aa: CSAEELYTQYF
j_call: TRBJ1-2; clone_size: few; d_call: TRBD1; v_call: TRBV20-1; cdr3_nt: TGCAGTGCTTGGGACAGCCGGCGCGAGGGCTACACCTTC; cdr3_aa: CSAWDSRREGYTF
j_call: TRBJ2-3; clone_size: many; d_call: -; v_call: TRBV6-1; cdr3_nt: TGTGCCAGCACATCAGGGGACACAGATACGCAGTATTTT; cdr3_aa: CASTSGDTDTQYF
j_call: TRBJ2-2; clone_size: -; d_call: TRBD2; v_call: TRBV3-1; cdr3_nt: TGTGCCAGCAGCCAAGGGACTAGCGGGGGTCCTTACACCGGGGAGCTGTTTTTT; cdr3_aa: CASSQGTSGGPYTGELFF
j_call: TRBJ2-3; clone_size: few; d_call: TRBD2; v_call: TRBV12-3/TRBV12-4; cdr3_nt: TGTGCCAGCAGTCCCCCGGGACTAGCTGGCTCGGATACGCAGTATTTT; cdr3_aa: CASSPPGLAGSDTQYF
j_call: TRBJ1-3; clone_size: -; d_call: -; v_call: TRBV9; cdr3_nt: TGTGCCAGCAGCGTGACCCGCGGGGAGGGCACCATATATTTT; cdr3_aa: CASSVTRGEGTIYF
j_call: TRBJ2-5; clone_size: many; d_call: TRBD1; v_call: TRBV29-1; cdr3_nt: TGCAGCGTTGAAGGGACAGGGGGCGAAGAGACCCAGTACTTC; cdr3_aa: CSVEGTGGEETQYF
j_call: TRBJ2-3; clone_size: few; d_call: TRBD2; v_call: TRBV20-1; cdr3_nt: TGCAGTGCTAGAAACGCGGGGGGCACAGATACGCAGTATTTT; cdr3_aa: CSARNAGGTDTQYF